This TCR beta chain was documented in a study of blood T cell repertoires in COVID-19 (dated by TCRdb to 2018 to 2021). For context, the study as a whole: Samples covering the acute and convalescent phases of COVID-19 were provided by collaborators in the United States, Italy and Spain. The material from the prospective study consisted of cDNA or gDNA derived from T cells, B-cell-depleted T cells, or PBMCs. Deeply sampled blood TCRbeta repertoires from subjects exposed to, actively infected with, or recovered from COVID-19 were included in the dataset. The repertoires were released in a freely available public database meant as a resource for research on the immune response to SARS-CoV-2. The samples were drawn from the first 160 participants of the ongoing ImmuneRACE study and from more than 1,000 subjects provided by 6 global collaborators. Nearly every sample came with metadata listing a de-identified subject ID, COVID-19 status, age in years and sex. Where HLA class I and class II types were available, the types were taken from metadata supplied by the sample provider, not from assay-based typing. Study-level results and caveats: The quantity of clinical and demographic metadata differed by source and by participant and was supplied without curation.

Worth noting for this clone: Its antigen is unknown. Qualities for individual bases were not recorded, and no much larger clone is one base off.

V sheds 5 bases and J sheds 4 bases, leaving 20 bases between their ends. CDR3 length: 17 amino acids, cysteine to phenylalanine. Of all the DNA, just the CDR3 is kept, 51 bases in frame from base 1. The CDR1 and CDR2 encoded by the germline V gene are MDHEN and SYDVKM. TCRbeta CDR3 regions were amplified from genomic DNA using the immunoSEQ Assay, a bias-controlled multiplex PCR. The authors processed their data as follows. Nucleated cell counts per sample were estimated from amplification of reference gene primers within the assay. To quantify the absolute abundance of each unique TCRbeta CDR3 rearrangement, sequence reads were collapsed and filtered. For each sample, productive Simpson clonality was calculated as the square root of Simpson's diversity index across productive rearrangements. Imported from immuneACCESS, the table was reduced by TCRdb to in-frame sequences with V and J called. These copies leave out some clones; in studies compared against another copy, an unresolved V gene accounts for under half, and the cause of the remainder is not known. The D gene and trimming were derived from the DNA, and the V and J assignments and clone size from that table. The sample table lists more than 200,000 clones, 75% to 85% of them with a count of one. 8% to 10% of the sample is in the top ten clones.

At one collaborating source in Seattle, patients were enrolled during active infection and were followed longitudinally through the course of disease. Collaborating institutions collected whole blood in K2EDTA tubes following their own protocols. For TCRbeta analysis, collaborator samples were shipped as frozen whole blood, as isolated PBMCs, or as DNA extracted from either sample type. The sequenced material came from peripheral blood. The receptor comes from an elderly woman with COVID-19, enrolled during active disease. The sequence is built from TRBV28 and TRBJ2-2; tentative D gene TRBD2, with 5 bases matching. The CDR3 corresponds to CASSPSLAAFLTGELFF. At the DNA level, the sequence is TGTGCCAGCAGTCCCTCCCTAGCAGCCTTCCTCACCGGGGAGCTGTTTTTT. The CDR3, completed at both ends by the reference TRBV28 and TRBJ2-2 genes, gives the full variable domain DVKVTQSSRYLVKRTGEKVFLECVQDMDHENMFWYRQDPGLGLRLIYFSYDVKMKEKGDIPEGYSVSREKKERFSLILESASTNQTSMYLCASSPSLAAFLTGELFFGEGSRLTVL.